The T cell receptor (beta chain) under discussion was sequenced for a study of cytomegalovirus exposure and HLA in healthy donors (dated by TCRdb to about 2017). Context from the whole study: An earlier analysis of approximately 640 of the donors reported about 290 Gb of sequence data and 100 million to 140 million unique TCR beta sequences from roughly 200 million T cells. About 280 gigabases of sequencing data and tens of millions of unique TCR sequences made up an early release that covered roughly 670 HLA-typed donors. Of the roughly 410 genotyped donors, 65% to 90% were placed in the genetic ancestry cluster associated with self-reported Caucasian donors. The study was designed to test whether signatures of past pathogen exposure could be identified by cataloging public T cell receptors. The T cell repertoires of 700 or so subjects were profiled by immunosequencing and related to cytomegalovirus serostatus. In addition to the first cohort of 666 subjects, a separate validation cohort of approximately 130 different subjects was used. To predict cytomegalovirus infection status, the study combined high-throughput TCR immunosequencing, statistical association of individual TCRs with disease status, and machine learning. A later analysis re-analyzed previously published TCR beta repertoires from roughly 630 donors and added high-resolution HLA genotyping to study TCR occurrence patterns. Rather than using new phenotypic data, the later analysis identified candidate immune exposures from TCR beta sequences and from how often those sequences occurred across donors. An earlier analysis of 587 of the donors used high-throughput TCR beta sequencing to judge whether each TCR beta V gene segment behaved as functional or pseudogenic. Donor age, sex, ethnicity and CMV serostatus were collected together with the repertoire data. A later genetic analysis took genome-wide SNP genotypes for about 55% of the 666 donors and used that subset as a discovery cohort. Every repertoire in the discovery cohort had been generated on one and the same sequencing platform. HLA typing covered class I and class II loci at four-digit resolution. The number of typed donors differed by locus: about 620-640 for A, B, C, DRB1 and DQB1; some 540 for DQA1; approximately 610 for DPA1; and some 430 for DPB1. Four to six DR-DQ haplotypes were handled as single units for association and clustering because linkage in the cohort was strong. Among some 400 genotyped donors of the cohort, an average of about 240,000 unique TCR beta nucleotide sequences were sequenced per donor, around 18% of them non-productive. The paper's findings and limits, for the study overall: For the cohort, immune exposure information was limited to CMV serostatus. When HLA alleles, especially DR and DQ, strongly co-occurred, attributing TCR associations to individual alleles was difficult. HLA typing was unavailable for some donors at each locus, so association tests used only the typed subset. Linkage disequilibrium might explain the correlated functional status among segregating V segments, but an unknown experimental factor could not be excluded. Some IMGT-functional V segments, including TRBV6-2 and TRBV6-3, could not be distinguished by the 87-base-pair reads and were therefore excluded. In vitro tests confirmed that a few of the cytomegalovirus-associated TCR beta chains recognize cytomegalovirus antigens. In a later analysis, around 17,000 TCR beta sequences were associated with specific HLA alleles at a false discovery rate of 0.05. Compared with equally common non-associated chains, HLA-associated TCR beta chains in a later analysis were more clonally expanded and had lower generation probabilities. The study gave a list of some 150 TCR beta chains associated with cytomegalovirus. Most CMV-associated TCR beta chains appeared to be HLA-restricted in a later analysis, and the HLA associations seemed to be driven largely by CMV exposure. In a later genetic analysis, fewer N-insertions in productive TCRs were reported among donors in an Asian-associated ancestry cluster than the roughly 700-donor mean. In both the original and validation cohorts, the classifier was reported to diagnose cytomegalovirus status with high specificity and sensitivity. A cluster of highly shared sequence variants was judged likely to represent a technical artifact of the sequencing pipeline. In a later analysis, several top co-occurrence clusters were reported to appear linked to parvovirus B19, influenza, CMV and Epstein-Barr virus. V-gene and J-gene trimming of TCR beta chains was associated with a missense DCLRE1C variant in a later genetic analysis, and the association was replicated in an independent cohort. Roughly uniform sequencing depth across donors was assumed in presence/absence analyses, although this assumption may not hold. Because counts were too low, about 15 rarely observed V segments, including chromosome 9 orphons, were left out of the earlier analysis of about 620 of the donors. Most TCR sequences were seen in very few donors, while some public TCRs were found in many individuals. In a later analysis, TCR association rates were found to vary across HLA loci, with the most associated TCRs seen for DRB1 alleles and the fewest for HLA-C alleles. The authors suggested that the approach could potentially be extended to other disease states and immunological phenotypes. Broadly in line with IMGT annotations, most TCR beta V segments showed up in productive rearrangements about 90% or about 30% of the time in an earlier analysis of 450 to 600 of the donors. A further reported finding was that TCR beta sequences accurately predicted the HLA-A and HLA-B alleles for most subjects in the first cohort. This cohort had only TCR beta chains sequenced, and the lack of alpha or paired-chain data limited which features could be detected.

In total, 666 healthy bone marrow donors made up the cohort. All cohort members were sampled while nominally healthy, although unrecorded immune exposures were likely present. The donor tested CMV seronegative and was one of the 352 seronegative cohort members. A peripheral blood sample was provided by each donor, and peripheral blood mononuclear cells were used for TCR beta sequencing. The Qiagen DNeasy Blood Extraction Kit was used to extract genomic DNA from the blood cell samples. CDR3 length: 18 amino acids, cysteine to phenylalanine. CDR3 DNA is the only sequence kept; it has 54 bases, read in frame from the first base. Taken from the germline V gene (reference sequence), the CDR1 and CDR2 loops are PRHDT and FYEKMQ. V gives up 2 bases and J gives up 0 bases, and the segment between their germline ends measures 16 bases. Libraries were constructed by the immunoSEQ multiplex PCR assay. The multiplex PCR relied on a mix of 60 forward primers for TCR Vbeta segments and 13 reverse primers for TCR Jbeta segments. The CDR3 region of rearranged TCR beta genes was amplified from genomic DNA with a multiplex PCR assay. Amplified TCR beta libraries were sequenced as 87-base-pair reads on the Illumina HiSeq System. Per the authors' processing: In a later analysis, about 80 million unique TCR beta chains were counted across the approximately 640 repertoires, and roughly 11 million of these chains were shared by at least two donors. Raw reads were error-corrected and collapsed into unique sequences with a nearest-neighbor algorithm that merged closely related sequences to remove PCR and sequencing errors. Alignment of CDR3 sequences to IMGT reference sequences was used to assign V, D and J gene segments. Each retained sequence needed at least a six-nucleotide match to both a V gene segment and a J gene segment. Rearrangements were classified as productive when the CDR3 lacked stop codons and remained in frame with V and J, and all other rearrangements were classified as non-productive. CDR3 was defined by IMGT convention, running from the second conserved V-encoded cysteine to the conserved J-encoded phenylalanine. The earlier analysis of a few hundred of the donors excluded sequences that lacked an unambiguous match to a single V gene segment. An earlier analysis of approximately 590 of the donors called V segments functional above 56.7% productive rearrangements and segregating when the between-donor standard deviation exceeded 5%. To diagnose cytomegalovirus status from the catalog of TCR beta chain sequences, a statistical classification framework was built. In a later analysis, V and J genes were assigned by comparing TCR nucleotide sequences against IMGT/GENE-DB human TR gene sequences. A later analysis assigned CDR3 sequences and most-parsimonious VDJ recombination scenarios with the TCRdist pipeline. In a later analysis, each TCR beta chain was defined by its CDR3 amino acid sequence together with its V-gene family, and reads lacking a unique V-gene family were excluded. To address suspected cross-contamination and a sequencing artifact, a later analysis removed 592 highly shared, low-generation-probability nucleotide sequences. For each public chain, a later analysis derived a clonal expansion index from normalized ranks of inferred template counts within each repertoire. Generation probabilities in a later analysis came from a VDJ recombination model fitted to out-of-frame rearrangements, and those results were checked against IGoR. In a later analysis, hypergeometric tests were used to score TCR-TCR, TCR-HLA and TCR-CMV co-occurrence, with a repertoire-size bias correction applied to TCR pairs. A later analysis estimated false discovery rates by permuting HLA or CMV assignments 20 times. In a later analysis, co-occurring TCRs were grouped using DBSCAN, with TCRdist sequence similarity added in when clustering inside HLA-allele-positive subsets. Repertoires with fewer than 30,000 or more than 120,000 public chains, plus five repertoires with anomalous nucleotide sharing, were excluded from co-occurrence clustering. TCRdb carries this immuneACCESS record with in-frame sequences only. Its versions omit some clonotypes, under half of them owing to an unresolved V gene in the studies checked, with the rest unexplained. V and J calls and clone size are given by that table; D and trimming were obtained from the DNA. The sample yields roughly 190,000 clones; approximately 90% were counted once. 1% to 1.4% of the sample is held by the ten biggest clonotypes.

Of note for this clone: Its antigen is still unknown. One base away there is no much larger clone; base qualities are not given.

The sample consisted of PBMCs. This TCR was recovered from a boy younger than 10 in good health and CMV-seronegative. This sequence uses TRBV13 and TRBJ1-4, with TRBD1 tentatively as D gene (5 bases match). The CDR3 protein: CASSLLGVSGATNEKLFF. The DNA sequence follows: TGTGCCAGCAGCTTACTTGGGGTGTCGGGGGCAACTAATGAAAAACTGTTTTTT. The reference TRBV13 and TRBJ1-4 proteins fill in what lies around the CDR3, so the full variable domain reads AAGVIQSPRHLIKEKRETATLKCYPIPRHDTVYWYQQGPGQDPQFLISFYEKMQSDKGSIPDRFSAQQFSDYHSELNMSSLELGDSALYFCASSLLGVSGATNEKLFFGSGTQLSVL.